This note documents a single T cell receptor (beta chain) sequence. The whole isolated RNA underwent reverse transcription, so sequencing captured expressed TCRB transcripts. About 3.57 million reads per sample on average were obtained from naive, central memory and regulatory T cell samples. The method was immunoSEQ multiplex PCR; TCRdb's version includes in-frame clones alone and lacks a portion of them. The sample includes 250,000 to 350,000 clones, approximately 15% of them seen just once. Sorting that relied on CD45RO/CCR7/CD25/CD127/CD95/CD27 yielded CD4+ naive, central memory, regulatory and stem cell-like memory cells. This specimen comes from a study of beta chain features in type 1 diabetes. The CDR3 sequence is 16 residues long. Germline V CDR1 and CDR2: MNHEY, SVGAGI. The V segment lost 2 bases and the J segment 1 base; nucleotides outside the gene matches: 5.

The TCR comes from a man younger than 40 in good health. Sequenced material: central memory CD4+ T cells from blood. The J gene is TRBJ2-3, the V gene TRBV6-5; 8 bases agree with TRBD2. The CDR3 region has the DNA TGTGCCAGCAGTTACACAGCGGGGGTACGCACAGATACGCAGTATTTT. Translated: CASSYTAGVRTDTQYF.